These T cell receptor beta chains were read from a single sample in a study of blood T cell repertoires in COVID-19. The table came from immunoSEQ multiplex PCR; TCRdb's copy has only in-frame clones and leaves some out. The repertoire holds 140,000 or so clones, with 87% as singletons. Sequencing used PBMCs or T cells enriched from blood (not recorded which). Every receptor here comes from a man in his sixties who had recovered from COVID-19. Both conserved end residues are part of each CDR3. The D gene is left open where the match is weak. Rows give clone size only sometimes, using once, few, many, or a class for an expanded clone.

clone_size j_call d_call v_call cdr3_nt cdr3_aa
. TRBJ1-3 . TRBV27 TGTGCCAGCAGACCCCTATTGGGCGTAGACTCTGGAAACACCATATATTTT CASRPLLGVDSGNTIYF
once TRBJ1-1 TRBD1 TRBV4-2 TGTGCCAGCAGTATTTGGGGACAGGGGGCTGAAGCTTTCTTT CASSIWGQGAEAFF
. TRBJ2-3 TRBD1 TRBV5-4 TGTGCCAGCAGAATTGGACCACAGGGGGTCACAGATACGCAGTATTTT CASRIGPQGVTDTQYF
. TRBJ2-3 . TRBV4-1 TGCGCCAGCAGCCTAGGGGATGTCACAGATACGCAGTATTTT CASSLGDVTDTQYF
. TRBJ1-3 . TRBV28 TGTGCCAGCACCGAGGGGGGGAGAGGAAACACCATATATTTT CASTEGGRGNTIYF
. TRBJ1-6 . TRBV7-3 TGTGCCAGCAGCCTAGGGCAGGGTACTATTTCACCCCTCCACTTT CASSLGQGTISPLHF
. TRBJ1-5 TRBD1 TRBV6-1 TGTGCCAGCAGTGAAGCGCAGGGGGCCGTCGGGCCCCAGCATTTT CASSEAQGAVGPQHF
. TRBJ2-3 . TRBV7-2 TGTGCCAGCAGCTCCCGGACAGTGGGGAAGGATACGCAGTATTTT CASSSRTVGKDTQYF
. TRBJ1-6 . TRBV4-1 TGCGCCAGCAGCCAACAACAGGGTAGGGAGTCACCCCTCCACTTT CASSQQQGRESPLHF
. TRBJ1-5 . TRBV6-5 TGTGCCAACAGCAACACAGGTGGACAGCCCCAGCATTTT CANSNTGGQPQHF
. TRBJ2-2 . TRBV5-1 TGCGCCAGCAGCTTGGGTATCGCCGGGGAGCTGTTTTTT CASSLGIAGELFF
. TRBJ1-1 TRBD1 TRBV10-3 TGTGCCATCAGTCAGGGGGGCAATATGAACACTGAAGCTTTCTTT CAISQGGNMNTEAFF
. TRBJ2-3 . TRBV3-1/TRBV3-2 TGTGCCAGCAGCTTTGGGCGCGCCCCAGATACGCAGTATTTT CASSFGRAPDTQYF
. TRBJ2-5 TRBD1 TRBV14 TGTGCCAGCAGCCAATGGACAGGGGGAACCCAAGAGACCCAGTACTTC CASSQWTGGTQETQYF
few TRBJ1-1 . TRBV3-1/TRBV3-2 TGTGCCAGCAGCTATCAGGGGAACACTGAAGCTTTCTTT CASSYQGNTEAFF
. TRBJ1-4 . TRBV28 TGTGCCAGCAGTTTGGGGAGGCAACTGTTTTTT CASSLGRQLFF
. TRBJ2-5 . TRBV14 TGTGCCAGCAGCCAGGCAACTCGTAGCCAGACCCAGTACTTC CASSQATRSQTQYF
once TRBJ1-1 . TRBV2 TGTGCCAGTTCAAGGGACCTCAGGGGCACTGAAGCTTTCTTT CASSRDLRGTEAFF
. TRBJ2-1 TRBD1 TRBV29-1 TGCAGCGTTGAAGGTGGGACAGGGGGATACGATGAGCAGTTCTTC CSVEGGTGGYDEQFF
few TRBJ2-1 . TRBV11-1 TGTGCCAGCACCGGTGGGGGGAGCTCCTACAATGAGCAGTTCTTC CASTGGGSSYNEQFF
few TRBJ1-1 . TRBV18 TGTGCCAGCTCACCACCCGCGGGGGGTAACACTGAAGCTTTCTTT CASSPPAGGNTEAFF
. TRBJ1-1 TRBD1 TRBV4-1 TGCGCCAGCAGAGAACAGGGGGTCACTGAAGCTTTCTTT CASREQGVTEAFF
. TRBJ1-5 TRBD1 TRBV2 TGTGCCAGCGGCCGACAGGGGCGAAATCAGCCCCAGCATTTT CASGRQGRNQPQHF
. TRBJ2-5 . TRBV18 TGTGCCAGCTCACTGGCCGTTGGGACCCAGTACTTC CASSLAVGTQYF
. TRBJ2-4 TRBD2 TRBV28 TGTGCCAGCAGCAAGGGAGCGGGGGGCGAACTAGCCAAAAACATTCAGTACTTC CASSKGAGGELAKNIQYF
. TRBJ2-2 TRBD1 TRBV5-4 TGTGCCAGCAGGGGGACAGGGCTGGCCGGGGAGCTGTTTTTT CASRGTGLAGELFF
. TRBJ2-7 . TRBV28 TGTGCCAGCAGTTTATCCGTCGGCGGGGGCCACGAGCAGTACTTC CASSLSVGGGHEQYF
few TRBJ1-5 . TRBV28 TGTGCCAGCAGTGCCGGCGTCGGGGGGCTAAGCGATCAGCCCCAGCATTTT CASSAGVGGLSDQPQHF
. TRBJ1-6 TRBD1 TRBV7-9 TGTGCCAGCAGCCCCACAGGGGGAGATTCACCCCTCCACTTT CASSPTGGDSPLHF
. TRBJ1-5 TRBD1 TRBV5-8 TGTGCCAGCAGCACGGGACAGGTTAGCAATCAGCCCCAGCATTTT CASSTGQVSNQPQHF
once TRBJ2-7 TRBD1 TRBV11-2 TGTGCCAGCAGCTTGCGGACAGGTTTATCCTACGAGCAGTACTTC CASSLRTGLSYEQYF
. TRBJ2-7 . TRBV18 TGTGCCAGCTCACCAGAGAGTGAGCAGTACTTC CASSPESEQYF
. TRBJ1-5 . TRBV12-3/TRBV12-4 TGTGCCAGCAGTTTGTTGGCCCAGCCCCAGCATTTT CASSLLAQPQHF
once TRBJ1-5 . TRBV7-2 TGTGCCAGCAGCTTAAGGCAGGGGTATCAGCCCCAGCATTTT CASSLRQGYQPQHF
. TRBJ2-1 TRBD2 TRBV29-1 TGCAGCGCCGAACTAGCGGGAGTTAATGAGCAGTTCTTC CSAELAGVNEQFF
. TRBJ1-1 . TRBV4-1 TGCGCCAGCAGCCACGCAATCGGGGGGCAGAACACTGAAGCTTTCTTT CASSHAIGGQNTEAFF
. TRBJ1-1 . TRBV7-6 TGTGCCAGCAGCCATGGGGGGGAGGATTTCTTT CASSHGGEDFF
. TRBJ1-4 . TRBV27 TGTGCCAGCAGGCGGGCTAATGAAAAACTGTTTTTT CASRRANEKLFF
. TRBJ1-4 . TRBV28 TGTGCCGGGGGCAGGGTGAGGGAAAAACTGTTTTTT CAGGRVREKLFF
. TRBJ1-3 . TRBV6-5 TGTGCCAGCAGGGACTTTTCCGGAAACACCATATATTTT CASRDFSGNTIYF
. TRBJ1-5 TRBD1 TRBV19 TGTGCCAGTAGTAGAGGACAGGGAAATCAGCCCCAGCATTTT CASSRGQGNQPQHF
. TRBJ1-5 . TRBV5-5 TGTGCCAGCAGCTTGTCGGATCAGCCCCAGCATTTT CASSLSDQPQHF
. TRBJ1-3 . TRBV5-1 TGCGCCAGCCACGGGGGCTCTGGAAACACCATATATTTT CASHGGSGNTIYF
. TRBJ2-7 . TRBV10-1 TGCGCCAGCAGTGATCAAGCCCTGGGGAGCTCCTACGAGCAGTACTTC CASSDQALGSSYEQYF
. TRBJ1-3 . TRBV6-5 TGTGCCATACTTCTGGGAAACACCATATATTTT CAILLGNTIYF